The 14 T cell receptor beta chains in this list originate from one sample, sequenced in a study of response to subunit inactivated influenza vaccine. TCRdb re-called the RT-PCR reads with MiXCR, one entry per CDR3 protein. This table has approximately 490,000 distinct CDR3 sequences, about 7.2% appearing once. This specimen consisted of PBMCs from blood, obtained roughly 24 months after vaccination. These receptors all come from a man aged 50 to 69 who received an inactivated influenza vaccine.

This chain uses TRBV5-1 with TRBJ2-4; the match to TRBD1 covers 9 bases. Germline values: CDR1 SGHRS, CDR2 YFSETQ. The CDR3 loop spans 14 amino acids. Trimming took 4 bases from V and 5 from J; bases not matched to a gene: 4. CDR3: CASSRDRAENIQYF. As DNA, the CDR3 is TGCGCCAGCAGCCGGGACAGGGCCGAAAACATTCAGTACTTC.

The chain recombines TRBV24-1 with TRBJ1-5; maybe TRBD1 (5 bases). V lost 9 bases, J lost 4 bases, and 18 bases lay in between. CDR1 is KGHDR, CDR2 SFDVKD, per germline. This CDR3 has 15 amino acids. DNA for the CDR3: TGTGCCACCGCCGAGGGGCGGGTGAAAAATCAGCCCCAGCATTTT. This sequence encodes CATAEGRVKNQPQHF.

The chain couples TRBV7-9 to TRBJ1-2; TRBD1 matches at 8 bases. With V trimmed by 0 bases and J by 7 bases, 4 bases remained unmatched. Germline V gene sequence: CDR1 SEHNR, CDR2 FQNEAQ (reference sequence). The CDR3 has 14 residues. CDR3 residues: CASSLAQGASGYTF. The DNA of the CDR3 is TGTGCCAGCAGCTTAGCCCAGGGGGCCTCTGGCTACACCTTC.

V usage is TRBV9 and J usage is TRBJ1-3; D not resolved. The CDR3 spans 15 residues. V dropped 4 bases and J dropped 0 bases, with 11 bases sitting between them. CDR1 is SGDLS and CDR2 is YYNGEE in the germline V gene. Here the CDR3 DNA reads TGTGCCAGCAGCACCGGACGGATCTCTGGAAACACCATATATTTT. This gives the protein CASSTGRISGNTIYF.

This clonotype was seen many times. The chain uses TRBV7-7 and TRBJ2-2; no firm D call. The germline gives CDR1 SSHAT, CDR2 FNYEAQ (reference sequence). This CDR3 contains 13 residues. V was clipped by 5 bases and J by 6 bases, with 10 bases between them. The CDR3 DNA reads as TGTGCCAGCAGCCGAGGCGTCCCCGGGGAGCTGTTTTTT. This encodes CASSRGVPGELFF.

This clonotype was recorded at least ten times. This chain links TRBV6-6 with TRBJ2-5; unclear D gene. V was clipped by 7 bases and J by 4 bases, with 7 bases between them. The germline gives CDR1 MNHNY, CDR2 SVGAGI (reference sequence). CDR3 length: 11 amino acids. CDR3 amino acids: CASTERETQYF. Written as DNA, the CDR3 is TGTGCCAGCACAGAGCGAGAGACCCAGTACTTC.

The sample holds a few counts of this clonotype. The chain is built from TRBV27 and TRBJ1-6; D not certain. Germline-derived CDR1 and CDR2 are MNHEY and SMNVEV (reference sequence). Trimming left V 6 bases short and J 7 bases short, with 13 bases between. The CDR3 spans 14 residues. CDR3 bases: TGTGCCAGCAGGCGAGACGGTTGGAATTCACCCCTCCACTTT. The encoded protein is CASRRDGWNSPLHF.

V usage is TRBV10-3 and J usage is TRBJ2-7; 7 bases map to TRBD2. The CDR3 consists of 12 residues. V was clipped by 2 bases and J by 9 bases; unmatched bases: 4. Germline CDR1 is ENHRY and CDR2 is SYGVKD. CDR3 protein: CAISEGGVRQYF. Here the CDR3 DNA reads TGTGCCATCAGTGAGGGGGGGGTACGGCAGTACTTC.

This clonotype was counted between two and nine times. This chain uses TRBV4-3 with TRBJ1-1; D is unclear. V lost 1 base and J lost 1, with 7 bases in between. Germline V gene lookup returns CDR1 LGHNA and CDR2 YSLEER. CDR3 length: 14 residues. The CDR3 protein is CASSQVKGNTEAFF. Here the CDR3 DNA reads TGCGCCAGCAGCCAAGTGAAGGGGAACACTGAAGCTTTCTTT.

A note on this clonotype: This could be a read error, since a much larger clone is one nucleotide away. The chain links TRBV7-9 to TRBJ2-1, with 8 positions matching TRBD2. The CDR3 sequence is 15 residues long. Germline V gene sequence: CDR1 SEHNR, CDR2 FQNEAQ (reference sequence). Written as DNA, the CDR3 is TGTGCCAGCAGTACCACTAGCGGCCCTTCTGATGAGCAGTCCTTC. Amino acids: CASSTTSGPSDEQSF.

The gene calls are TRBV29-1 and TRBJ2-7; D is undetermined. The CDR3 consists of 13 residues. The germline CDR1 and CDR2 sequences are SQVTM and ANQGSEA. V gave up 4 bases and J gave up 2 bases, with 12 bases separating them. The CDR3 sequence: CSVAQKRTYEQYF. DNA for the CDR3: TGCAGCGTTGCGCAAAAGAGAACCTACGAGCAGTACTTC.

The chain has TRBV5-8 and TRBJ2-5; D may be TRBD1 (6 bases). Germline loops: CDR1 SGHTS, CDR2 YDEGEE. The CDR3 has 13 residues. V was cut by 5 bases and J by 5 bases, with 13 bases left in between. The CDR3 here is CASRLTGLETQYF. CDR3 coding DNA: TGTGCCAGCAGGTTAACAGGGTTGGAGACCCAGTACTTC.

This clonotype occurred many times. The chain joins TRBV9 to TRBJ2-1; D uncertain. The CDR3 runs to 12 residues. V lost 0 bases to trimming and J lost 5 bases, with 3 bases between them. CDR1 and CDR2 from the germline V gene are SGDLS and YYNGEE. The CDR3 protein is CASSVGNNEQFF. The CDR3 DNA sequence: TGTGCCAGCAGCGTAGGTAACAATGAGCAGTTCTTC. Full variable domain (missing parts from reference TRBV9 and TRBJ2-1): DSGVTQTPKHLITATGQRVTLRCSPRSGDLSVYWYQQSLDQGLQFLIQYYNGEERAKGNILERFSAQQFPDLHSELNLSSLELGDSALYFCASSVGNNEQFFGPGTRLTVL.

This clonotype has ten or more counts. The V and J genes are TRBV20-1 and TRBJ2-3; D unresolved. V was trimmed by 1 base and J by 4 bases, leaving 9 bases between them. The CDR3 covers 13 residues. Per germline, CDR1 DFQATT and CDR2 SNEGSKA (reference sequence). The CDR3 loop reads CSARVASPDTQYF. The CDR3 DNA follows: TGCAGTGCTAGAGTTGCGAGCCCAGATACGCAGTATTTT.